This TCR beta chain stems from a study of technical replicates of blood from several donors. Repertoires were generated with immunoSEQ multiplex PCR, while TCRdb's copy carries only in-frame clones and drops some. The table lists tens of thousands of clones, 94% of them singletons, with about 0.26% in the top ten. The CDR3 extends over 15 amino acids. CDR1 is SGDLS and CDR2 is YYNGEE in the germline V gene. V dropped 4 bases and J dropped 8; count of bases not matched to a gene: 10. Material for sequencing was T cells isolated from PBMCs. The sequence was obtained from a human donor in good health. J is TRBJ2-1 and V is TRBV9, with TRBD1 matching 9 bases. The DNA of the CDR3 is TGTGCCAGCAGCCCTCTGACAGGGGGGTACGATGAGCAGTTCTTC. It specifies CASSPLTGGYDEQFF.